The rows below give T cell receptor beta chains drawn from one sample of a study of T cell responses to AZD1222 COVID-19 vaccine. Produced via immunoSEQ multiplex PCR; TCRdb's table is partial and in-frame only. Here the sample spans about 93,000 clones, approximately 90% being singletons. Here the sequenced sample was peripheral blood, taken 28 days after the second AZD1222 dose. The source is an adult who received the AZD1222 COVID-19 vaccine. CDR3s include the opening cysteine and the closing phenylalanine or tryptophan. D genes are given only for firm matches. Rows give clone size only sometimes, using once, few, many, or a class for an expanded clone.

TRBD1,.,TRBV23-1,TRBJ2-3,CASSQKRGGQDTDTQYF,TGCGCCAGCAGTCAAAAGAGGGGCGGACAGGACACAGATACGCAGTATTTT
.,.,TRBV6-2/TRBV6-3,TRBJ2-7,CASTPGRNYEQYF,TGTGCCAGCACCCCGGGCCGAAACTACGAGCAGTACTTC
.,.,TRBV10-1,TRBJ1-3,CASSESGVSGNTIYF,TGCGCCAGCAGTGAGTCGGGAGTCTCTGGAAACACCATATATTTT
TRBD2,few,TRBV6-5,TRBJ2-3,CASSVVRGEADTQYF,TGTGCCAGCAGCGTTGTTCGGGGGGAAGCAGATACGCAGTATTTT
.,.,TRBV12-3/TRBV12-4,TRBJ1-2,CASSKGGYTF,TGTGCCAGCAGTAAGGGGGGCTACACCTTC
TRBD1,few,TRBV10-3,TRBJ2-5,CAISEGQGGMGTQYF,TGTGCCATCAGTGAGGGACAGGGTGGAATGGGGACCCAGTACTTC
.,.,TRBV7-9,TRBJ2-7,CASSLVGIAEQYF,TGTGCCAGCAGCTTAGTGGGGATTGCCGAGCAGTACTTC
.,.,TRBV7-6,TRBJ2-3,CASSSSAPVDTQYF,TGTGCCAGCAGCTCCAGCGCCCCCGTGGATACGCAGTATTTT
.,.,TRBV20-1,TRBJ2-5,CSARPQETQYF,TGCAGTGCTAGACCCCAAGAGACCCAGTACTTC
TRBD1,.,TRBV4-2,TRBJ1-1,CASSLPFGQGDTEAFF,TGTGCCAGCAGCCTACCCTTCGGACAGGGGGACACTGAAGCTTTCTTT
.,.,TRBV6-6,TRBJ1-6,CASSYEGSPLHF,TGTGCCAGCAGTTATGAGGGTTCACCCCTCCACTTT
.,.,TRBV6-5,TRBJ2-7,CASGTVPTEQYF,TGTGCCAGCGGGACTGTTCCTACGGAGCAGTACTTC
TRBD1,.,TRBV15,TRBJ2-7,CATSISDRVYEQYF,TGTGCCACCAGCATTTCCGACAGGGTCTACGAGCAGTACTTC
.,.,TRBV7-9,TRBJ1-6,CASIPTWGNSPLHF,TGTGCCAGCATTCCCACTTGGGGCAATTCACCCCTCCACTTT
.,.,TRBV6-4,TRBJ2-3,CASSSGSTDTQYF,TGTGCCAGCAGTAGCGGGAGCACAGATACGCAGTATTTT
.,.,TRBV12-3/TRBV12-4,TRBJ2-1,CASSLARAEKQFF,TGTGCCAGCAGTTTAGCGAGGGCAGAGAAGCAGTTCTTC
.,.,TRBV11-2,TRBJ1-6,CASSLVPGTNSPLHF,TGTGCCAGCAGCTTAGTTCCAGGGACTAATTCACCCCTCCACTTT
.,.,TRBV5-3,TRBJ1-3,CARSLIRGDTIYF,TGTGCCAGAAGCTTGATTAGGGGAGACACCATATATTTT
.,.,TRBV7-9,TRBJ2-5,CASSTFGRGGQETQYF,TGTGCCAGCAGCACCTTTGGCAGGGGGGGTCAAGAGACCCAGTACTTC
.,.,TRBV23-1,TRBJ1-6,CASSQFQGRGRSPLHF,TGCGCCAGCAGTCAATTCCAGGGCAGGGGCCGCTCACCCCTCCACTTT
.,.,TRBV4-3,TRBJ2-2,CASSQEGFRTGELFF,TGCGCCAGCAGCCAAGAGGGCTTCCGCACCGGGGAGCTGTTTTTT
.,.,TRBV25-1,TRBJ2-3,CASSEAGDTQYF,TGTGCCAGCAGTGAGGCGGGAGATACGCAGTATTTT
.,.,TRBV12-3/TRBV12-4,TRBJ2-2,CASSKTGELFF,TGTGCCAGCAGTAAAACCGGGGAGCTGTTTTTT
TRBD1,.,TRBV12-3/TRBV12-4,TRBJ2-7,CASSPDRGLEQYF,TGTGCCAGCAGTCCTGACAGGGGGCTCGAGCAGTACTTC
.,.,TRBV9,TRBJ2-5,CASSVDWGAGETQYF,TGTGCCAGCAGCGTAGATTGGGGGGCCGGGGAGACCCAGTACTTC
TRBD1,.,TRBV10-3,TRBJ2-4,CAISAGRQGKNIQYF,TGTGCCATCAGTGCGGGGAGACAGGGTAAAAACATTCAGTACTTC
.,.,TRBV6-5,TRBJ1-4,CASGLTNEKLFF,TGTGCCAGTGGGCTAACTAATGAAAAACTGTTTTTT
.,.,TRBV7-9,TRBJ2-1,CASSSPPAESSYNEQFF,TGTGCCAGCAGCTCCCCCCCGGCAGAGAGCTCCTACAATGAGCAGTTCTTC
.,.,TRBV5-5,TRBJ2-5,CASSLAVRETQYF,TGTGCCAGCAGCTTGGCTGTCAGGGAGACCCAGTACTTC
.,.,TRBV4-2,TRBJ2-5,CASSQVNGGPRGTQYF,TGTGCCAGCAGCCAGGTCAATGGGGGGCCAAGGGGGACCCAGTACTTC
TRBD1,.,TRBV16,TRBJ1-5,CASSQFTSGGAGNQPQHF,TGTGCCAGCAGCCAATTTACATCAGGGGGCGCCGGCAATCAGCCCCAGCATTTT
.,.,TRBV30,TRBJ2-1,CAWKRAGNYNEQFF,TGTGCCTGGAAACGGGCAGGGAATTACAATGAGCAGTTCTTC
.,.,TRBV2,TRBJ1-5,CASRRWASRNQPQHF,TGTGCCAGCAGGCGGTGGGCGTCCCGCAATCAGCCCCAGCATTTT
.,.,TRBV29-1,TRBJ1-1,CSVTMNTEAFF,TGCAGCGTTACTATGAACACTGAAGCTTTCTTT
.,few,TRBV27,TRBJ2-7,CASSLGLPYEQYF,TGTGCCAGCAGTTTAGGACTCCCCTACGAGCAGTACTTC
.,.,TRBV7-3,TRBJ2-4,CASSLGGSKNIQYF,TGTGCCAGCAGCTTAGGGGGTTCCAAAAACATTCAGTACTTC
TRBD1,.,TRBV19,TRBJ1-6,CASTLRGSYNSPLHF,TGTGCCAGTACCCTCAGGGGGTCCTATAATTCACCCCTCCACTTT
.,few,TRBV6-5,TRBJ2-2,CASSSTRRTGELFF,TGTGCCAGCAGTTCGACGAGGAGGACCGGGGAGCTGTTTTTT
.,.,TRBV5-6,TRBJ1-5,CASSWGDQPQHF,TGTGCCAGCAGCTGGGGGGATCAGCCCCAGCATTTT
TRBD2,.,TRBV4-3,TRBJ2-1,CASSQETHWTSGYNEQFF,TGCGCCAGCAGCCAAGAAACCCATTGGACTAGCGGTTACAATGAGCAGTTCTTC
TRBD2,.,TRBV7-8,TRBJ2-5,CASSNSGSSETQYF,TGTGCCAGCAGCAACAGCGGGAGTAGCGAGACCCAGTACTTC
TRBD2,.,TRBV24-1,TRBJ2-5,CATSDFREGRETQYF,TGTGCCACCAGTGATTTTCGGGAGGGCCGAGAGACCCAGTACTTC
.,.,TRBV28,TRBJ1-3,CASSSQGSGNTIYF,TGTGCCAGCAGTTCCCAGGGCTCTGGAAACACCATATATTTT
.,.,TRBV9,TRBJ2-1,CASSWGAASSYNEQFF,TGTGCCAGCAGCTGGGGTGCCGCGAGCTCCTACAATGAGCAGTTCTTC
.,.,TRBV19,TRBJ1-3,CASRDGSSGNTIYF,TGTGCCAGTAGGGACGGGAGCTCTGGAAACACCATATATTTT
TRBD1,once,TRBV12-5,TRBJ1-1,CASGLGRDRTIRNTEAFF,TGTGCTAGTGGTTTGGGCCGGGACAGGACTATACGGAACACTGAAGCTTTCTTT
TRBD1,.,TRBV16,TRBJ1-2,CASSPQGANYGYTF,TGTGCCAGCAGCCCACAGGGGGCTAACTATGGCTACACCTTC
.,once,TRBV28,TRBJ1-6,CASSLPRGGGNSPLHF,TGTGCCAGCTCTTTGCCCCGCGGGGGAGGAAATTCACCCCTCCACTTT
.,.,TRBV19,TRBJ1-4,CASSIQSQNEKLFF,TGTGCCAGTAGTATACAAAGTCAGAATGAAAAACTGTTTTTT
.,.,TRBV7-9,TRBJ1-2,CASSLAAQYHGYTF,TGTGCCAGCAGCTTGGCAGCCCAGTACCATGGCTACACCTTC
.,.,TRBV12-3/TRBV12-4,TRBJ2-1,CASKQVLREQFF,TGTGCCAGCAAGCAGGTACTGAGGGAGCAGTTCTTC